This TCR beta chain emerged from a study of blood T cell repertoires in COVID-19. On the study more broadly: The origin of the acute and convalescent COVID-19 samples was the United States, Italy and Spain. T cells, B-cell-depleted T cells, or PBMCs supplied cDNA or gDNA.

Individuals drawn from 24 US areas were roughly 18 to 100 years old. How the authors handled the data: Estimates of nucleated cell counts were drawn from the amplification of reference gene primers. Repertoires were generated with immunoSEQ multiplex PCR, while TCRdb's copy carries only in-frame clones and drops some. Clone size and the V and J calls come from that table; the DNA yielded D and trimming. The sample consists of around 200,000 clones, roughly 87% of them appearing once. The V gene lost 3 bases and the J gene lost 7 bases, with 12 bases spanning the gap. CDR1 and CDR2 (germline): WNHNN, SYGVQD (reference sequence). The CDR3 loop spans 13 amino acids.

This chain joins TRBV10-1 and TRBJ1-2; D remains ambiguous. The specimen was PBMCs or T cells enriched from blood (not recorded which). This TCR was sampled from a man aged 18 to 29 with acute COVID-19. CDR3 amino acids: CASSDSHAAGYTF. CDR3 DNA: TGCGCCAGCAGTGATTCGCATGCGGCTGGCTACACCTTC.